The rows below give T cell receptor beta chains drawn from one sample of a study of sequential checkpoint blockade in melanoma. Assay: immunoSEQ multiplex PCR; the TCRdb copy retains only in-frame clones and omits some. The data hold more than 10,000 clones, with 70% to 85% observed a single time. The sample was CD8+ T cells sorted from blood (inferred from file names), taken from a patient given nivolumab and ipilimumab in sequence. Every receptor here comes from a human donor with melanoma. Each CDR3 is given with its conserved first and last residue. The D gene is left open where the match is weak. Only some rows state a clone size, as once, few, many or a class for expanded clones.

v_call	d_call	j_call	clone_size	cdr3_aa
TRBV28	TRBD2	TRBJ2-7	medium-sized	CASRMTSGRNYEQYF
TRBV25-1	-	TRBJ2-1	-	CASSEGREVDEQFF
TRBV5-4	-	TRBJ2-5	few	CASSFQDPETQYF
TRBV2	TRBD1	TRBJ2-5	-	CAKSGTGGEGTQYF
TRBV7-2	-	TRBJ2-2	few	CASSLIVGGYTGELFF
TRBV6-5	TRBD1	TRBJ1-1	once	CASRIIGTANTEAFF
TRBV5-1	-	TRBJ1-2	once	CASSLRGEESVDYGYTF
TRBV7-9	TRBD1	TRBJ1-2	-	CASSLAPGGDYGYTF
TRBV6-6	TRBD1	TRBJ1-5	-	CASSLTGATQPQHF
TRBV19	TRBD1	TRBJ1-1	-	CASSIEGDRGYGTEAFF
TRBV6-6	-	TRBJ2-1	once	CASSVGSSYNEQFF
TRBV6-1	TRBD1	TRBJ2-7	-	CASSPGTGAAEQYF
TRBV10-1	-	TRBJ1-5	once	CASRGQGGQPQHF
TRBV25-1	TRBD2	TRBJ2-7	-	CASSAIAGDSYEQYF
TRBV6-5	-	TRBJ1-1	few	CASSPGYRSKEAFF
TRBV25-1	TRBD1	TRBJ1-1	-	CASSAGQVLNTEAFF
TRBV9	-	TRBJ2-1	few	CASSVGSVLSYNEQFF
TRBV28	-	TRBJ2-3	-	CASSFRRGGLDTQYF
TRBV6-1	-	TRBJ2-3	-	CASSDGGSTDTQYF
TRBV7-6	TRBD2	TRBJ2-1	-	CASSRLRTSGRRDEQFF
TRBV4-2	TRBD2	TRBJ2-2	-	CASKGGRNTGELFF
TRBV13	TRBD1	TRBJ2-7	medium-sized	CASSSLTGGKQQYF
TRBV27	TRBD1	TRBJ1-1	-	CASSSPWTGGLNTEAFF
TRBV29-1	-	TRBJ1-2	-	CSVEDPTQANYGYTF
TRBV6-1	-	TRBJ1-3	once	CASSELGGEDTIYF
TRBV6-1	-	TRBJ1-1	once	CASREVIEAFF
TRBV7-6	-	TRBJ2-3	-	CASSSRGVTDTQYF
TRBV15	-	TRBJ1-5	few	CATSSHPQNQPQHF
TRBV27	TRBD1	TRBJ1-6	few	CASSSRQGPSPLHF
TRBV11-2	TRBD1	TRBJ2-1	once	CASSFMTGGYNEQFF
TRBV7-2	-	TRBJ2-2	-	CASSLHLGVDTGELFF